These 15 T cell receptor beta chains were sequenced from one sample in a study of cytomegalovirus exposure and HLA in healthy donors. The study ran its PCR with 60 Vbeta and 13 Jbeta primers. TCRdb's copy holds only in-frame clones and misses some; the assay was immunoSEQ multiplex PCR. The sample records more than 150,000 clones, around 83% being singletons. Material for sequencing was PBMCs. Source of these receptors: a man aged 45-65 years in good health and CMV-seronegative.

This clone has only one observation. The genes are TRBV7-2 and TRBJ2-1; 15 bases are a match to TRBD2. The CDR3 covers 16 residues. The germline CDR1 and CDR2 sequences are SGHTA and FQGNSA. After removal of 2 bases from V and 10 bases from J, the junction contained 6 bases not matched to a gene. The CDR3 reads CASSLWWTSGGVEQFF. The DNA of the CDR3 is TGTGCCAGCAGCTTATGGTGGACTAGCGGGGGGGTGGAGCAGTTCTTC.

This clone appeared a single time. This chain links TRBV6-5 with TRBJ2-1; TRBD2 matches at 9 bases. In germline, CDR1 is MNHEY, CDR2 SVGAGI. The CDR3 spans 16 residues. V lost 4 bases to trimming and J lost 8 bases; unmatched junction nucleotides: 12. The CDR3 sequence: CASSSISGSPLYEQFF. The CDR3, as DNA: TGTGCCAGCAGTTCGATTAGCGGGAGCCCTCTTTATGAGCAGTTCTTC.

The genes are TRBV11-3 and TRBJ2-5; perhaps TRBD2 as D (5 bases). This CDR3 has 14 amino acids. V lost 5 bases and J lost 5, with 15 bases in between. Germline lookup yields CDR1 SGHNT and CDR2 YENEEA. The chain's CDR3 is CASSRSSSGETQYF. DNA for the CDR3: TGTGCCAGCAGCCGTAGTAGCTCGGGGGAGACCCAGTACTTC.

This rearrangement joins TRBV18 to TRBJ2-7; 9 nucleotides agree with TRBD2. This CDR3 spans 17 amino acids. The germline gives CDR1 KGHSH, CDR2 LQKENI. The J segment lost 2 bases and the V segment lost 3 bases, leaving 11 bases of the junction unmatched. The CDR3 sequence: CASSPGWGSGRAYEQYF. The CDR3, as DNA: TGTGCCAGCTCACCGGGGTGGGGTAGCGGGAGAGCCTACGAGCAGTACTTC.

This chain links TRBV29-1 with TRBJ2-1; TRBD1 aligns across 8 bases. Per the germline V gene, CDR1 is SQVTM and CDR2 is ANQGSEA. Trimming cost V 6 bases and J 15 bases; bases outside gene matches: 7. This CDR3 is built from 10 residues. The CDR3 spells CSVADRDLFF. The CDR3 DNA sequence: TGCAGCGTGGCGGACAGGGATTTGTTCTTC.

CDR3 amino acids: CASSSGASGQETQYF. CDR3 in DNA: TGTGCCAGCAGTTCAGGGGCGAGCGGACAAGAGACCCAGTACTTC. The chain carries TRBV28 and TRBJ2-5, with a possible D match to TRBD1 (6 bases). The CDR3 loop spans 15 amino acids. V dropped 4 bases and J dropped 2 bases, with 14 bases sitting between them. CDR1 MDHEN and CDR2 SYDVKM come from the germline V gene. Using reference TRBV28 and TRBJ2-5 for the parts outside the CDR3, the full variable domain is DVKVTQSSRYLVKRTGEKVFLECVQDMDHENMFWYRQDPGLGLRLIYFSYDVKMKEKGDIPEGYSVSREKKERFSLILESASTNQTSMYLCASSSGASGQETQYFGPGTRLLVL.

The chain links TRBV4-1 to TRBJ1-2; 9 nucleotides line up with TRBD1. The CDR3 consists of 17 residues. Germline V gives CDR1 MGHRA, CDR2 YSYEKL. Germline trimming cut 4 bases from V and 2 bases from J; bases unmatched to any gene: 11. DNA for the CDR3: TGCGCCAGCAGCCTAGCTACTACCGGGACAGGGAACTATGGCTACACCTTC. Its translation is CASSLATTGTGNYGYTF.

The chain combines TRBV9 with TRBJ1-3; D possibly corresponds to TRBD1 (5 bases). The CDR3 has 17 amino acids. Germline V gene lookup returns CDR1 SGDLS and CDR2 YYNGEE. V lost 0 bases, J lost 3 bases, and 16 bases lay in between. Here the CDR3 DNA reads TGTGCCAGCAGCGTAGCAGGACGGGGGTATTTTGGAAACACCATATATTTT. This gives the protein CASSVAGRGYFGNTIYF.

The chain uses TRBV6-6 and TRBJ2-7, with D unclear. The CDR3 has 15 residues. Trimming removed 2 bases from V and 3 bases from J, with 14 bases in between. The germline V gene encodes CDR1 MNHNY and CDR2 SVGAGI (reference sequence). CDR3 nucleotide sequence: TGTGCCAGCAGTTACCCCCAGAGAGGCTTCTACGAGCAGTACTTC. Amino acid sequence: CASSYPQRGFYEQYF.

J is TRBJ2-5 and V is TRBV19, with 7 bases fitting TRBD1. Germline V gene data show CDR1 as LNHDA and CDR2 as SQIVND (reference sequence). The CDR3 loop spans 18 amino acids. J gave up 1 base and V 4 bases, and 15 bases lay outside the gene matches. The CDR3 DNA sequence: TGTGCCAGTAGTAAAAAAAGGGACAGCCGAACCCTCCAAGAGACCCAGTACTTC. As protein: CASSKKRDSRTLQETQYF.

The rearrangement links TRBV5-1 to TRBJ2-1; D is possibly TRBD2 (6 bases). The CDR3 has 15 amino acids. V shed 4 bases and J shed 2 bases, with 13 bases lying between them. Germline assignment: CDR1 SGHRS and CDR2 YFSETQ. In DNA form, the CDR3 reads TGCGCCAGCAGCCAGGGACTGGCGCCCTACAATGAGCAGTTCTTC. This codes for CASSQGLAPYNEQFF.

This sequence joins TRBV7-9 and TRBJ1-2, with 8 bases matching TRBD1. V shed 5 bases and J 2 bases; nucleotides not matched to a gene: 13. Per germline, CDR1 SEHNR and CDR2 FQNEAQ (reference sequence). There are 17 residues in the CDR3. The CDR3 sequence: CASSPGAGGYQNYGYTF. The CDR3 DNA reads TGTGCCAGCAGCCCAGGCGCAGGGGGCTATCAGAACTATGGCTACACCTTC.

J is TRBJ1-6 and V is TRBV5-1; D possibly corresponds to TRBD1 (6 bases). Trimming shortened V by 2 bases and J by 3 bases, and 9 bases separated the two germline ends. Germline V CDR1 and CDR2: SGHRS, YFSETQ. This CDR3 comprises 15 residues. In DNA, the CDR3 is TGCGCCAGCAGCTTTCAGGGGAACTATAATTCACCCCTCCACTTT. Translated, it gives CASSFQGNYNSPLHF. Full variable domain (outside the CDR3, taken from reference TRBV5-1 and TRBJ1-6): KAGVTQTPRYLIKTRGQQVTLSCSPISGHRSVSWYQQTPGQGLQFLFEYFSETQRNKGNFPGRFSGRQFSNSRSEMNVSTLELGDSALYLCASSFQGNYNSPLHFGNGTRLTVT.

The V gene is TRBV6-5, the J gene TRBJ1-1; tentatively, D is TRBD1 (6 bases). Germline V CDR1 and CDR2: MNHEY, SVGAGI. CDR3 length equals 13 residues. Trimming stripped 5 bases from V and 10 bases from J, with 17 bases between. This chain's CDR3 is CASSGEQGRRAFF. CDR3 sequence (DNA): TGTGCCAGCAGTGGAGAACAGGGTCGGCGAGCTTTCTTT.

The V and J genes are TRBV7-2 and TRBJ2-5, with 11 bases that match TRBD2. With V trimmed by 5 bases and J by 3 bases, 2 bases remained unmatched. The CDR3 extends over 14 amino acids. The germline V gene has CDR1 SGHTA and CDR2 FQGNSA. In nucleotides, the CDR3 is TGTGCCAGCAGCCCGGGACTAGCGGAAGAGACCCAGTACTTC. Translated, it gives CASSPGLAEETQYF.